These T cell receptor beta chains were read from a single sample in a study of PD-1 blockade in mismatch repair-deficient tumors. Repertoires were generated with immunoSEQ multiplex PCR, while TCRdb's copy carries only in-frame clones and drops some. Here the sample spans roughly 13,000 clones, roughly 80% being singletons. These TCRs' antigens remain unknown. The material sequenced was cells cultured in vitro, taken from a patient treated with pembrolizumab. The receptors were gathered from an adult with mismatch repair-deficient cancer. Each CDR3 is given with its conserved first and last residue. A D gene is named only where the DNA matches it firmly. Only part of the rows carry a size: once, few, many, or a class if the clone is expanded.

clone_size: NA; d_call: TRBD1; v_call: TRBV28; j_call: TRBJ2-7; cdr3_aa: CASRTGGVPHEQYF
clone_size: NA; d_call: NA; v_call: TRBV18; j_call: TRBJ2-5; cdr3_aa: CASSPPVSQETQYF
clone_size: NA; d_call: TRBD1; v_call: TRBV30; j_call: TRBJ2-7; cdr3_aa: CAWDRDRGFDEQYF
clone_size: NA; d_call: TRBD1; v_call: TRBV6-1; j_call: TRBJ1-3; cdr3_aa: CASRTGAYSGNTIYF
clone_size: few; d_call: TRBD1; v_call: TRBV5-6; j_call: TRBJ2-7; cdr3_aa: CASSIGTGKVYEQYF
clone_size: NA; d_call: NA; v_call: TRBV9; j_call: TRBJ1-1; cdr3_aa: CASSVGWTPNTEAFF
clone_size: few; d_call: NA; v_call: TRBV11-2; j_call: TRBJ2-1; cdr3_aa: CASAVIPNEQFF
clone_size: once; d_call: NA; v_call: TRBV18; j_call: TRBJ2-2; cdr3_aa: CASSRTRTNTGELFF
clone_size: few; d_call: NA; v_call: TRBV5-1; j_call: TRBJ2-3; cdr3_aa: CASTWSSFTDTQYF
clone_size: NA; d_call: TRBD2; v_call: TRBV27; j_call: TRBJ2-1; cdr3_aa: CASSPRAGGIYEQFF
clone_size: NA; d_call: NA; v_call: TRBV2; j_call: TRBJ2-1; cdr3_aa: CASTPGSYNEQFF
clone_size: NA; d_call: TRBD1; v_call: TRBV4-2; j_call: TRBJ1-5; cdr3_aa: CASSRGQGNQPQHF
clone_size: NA; d_call: TRBD1; v_call: TRBV30; j_call: TRBJ1-6; cdr3_aa: CAWSVDRATYNSPLHF
clone_size: NA; d_call: NA; v_call: TRBV4-1; j_call: TRBJ2-7; cdr3_aa: CASSQDGQAYKDEQYF
clone_size: NA; d_call: TRBD1; v_call: TRBV7-7; j_call: TRBJ2-7; cdr3_aa: CASSSGTGFYEQYF
clone_size: NA; d_call: TRBD2; v_call: TRBV4-2; j_call: TRBJ2-1; cdr3_aa: CASSQGQAGNEQFF
clone_size: NA; d_call: TRBD2; v_call: TRBV19; j_call: TRBJ2-1; cdr3_aa: CASKIAGSREQFF
clone_size: NA; d_call: NA; v_call: TRBV14; j_call: TRBJ1-3; cdr3_aa: CASSQVAARNTIYF
clone_size: NA; d_call: NA; v_call: TRBV5-1; j_call: TRBJ2-6; cdr3_aa: CASSSRGWSSGANVLTF
clone_size: NA; d_call: NA; v_call: TRBV19; j_call: TRBJ1-4; cdr3_aa: CASSISSYRESEKLFF
clone_size: few; d_call: NA; v_call: TRBV5-1; j_call: TRBJ2-5; cdr3_aa: CASSLGQRGETQYF
clone_size: once; d_call: NA; v_call: TRBV7-3; j_call: TRBJ1-2; cdr3_aa: CASSLTGPTDGYTF